This T cell receptor (beta chain) was identified during a study of response to subunit inactivated influenza vaccine. TCRdb reanalysed the RT-PCR reads using MiXCR and keeps one entry per CDR3 protein. The table includes about 520,000 distinct CDR3 sequences, around 7.7% detected once. Worth noting for this clonotype: Its antigen is as yet unknown.

Study observations and caveats: Each seasonal influenza vaccination recruits few new T cells, the authors suggested.

The V end lost 1 base, the J end lost 8 bases, and 14 bases lay between the germline ends. The CDR3 is 14 residues long. This specimen was PBMCs from blood, taken less than 30 months after vaccination. The receptor was derived from a man aged 45 to 75 who received an inactivated influenza vaccine. The chain carries TRBV12-3 or TRBV12-4 and TRBJ1-2; D is perhaps TRBD1 (5 bases). The CDR3 bases are TGTGCCAGCAGTTTAGTCAGGGCCAGAGGGGGCTACACCTTC. Translation gives CASSLVRARGGYTF.